This T cell receptor (beta chain) was recorded in a study of cytomegalovirus exposure and HLA in healthy donors. Germline V gene lookup returns CDR1 MGHRA and CDR2 YSYEKL. With 7 bases removed from V and 4 bases from J, the gap between germline ends came to 28 bases. The CDR3 spans 18 residues. General study findings and limits: With DRB1 most and HLA-C fewest, TCR association rates differed between HLA loci in a later analysis. TCR beta chain V- and J-gene trimming was linked, in a later analysis, to a missense variant in DCLRE1C. Rarity held for most TCR sequences, but there were some public TCRs that occurred in many donors.

Details on this clone: Its antigen is not identified.

The PCR contained 60 Vbeta and 13 Jbeta primers. Using immunoSEQ multiplex PCR, the repertoire was profiled, and TCRdb retains in-frame clones only, with some absent. The profile shows under 150,000 clones, about 80% of them singletons. The gene calls are TRBV4-1 and TRBJ1-2; D remains ambiguous. The TCR sequence derives from a boy aged 2 to 9 in good health and CMV-seronegative. The material sequenced was PBMCs. This CDR3 reads CASNLTPGDRNYLYGYTF. DNA of the CDR3: TGCGCCAGCAATCTCACTCCGGGAGACCGAAACTACCTCTATGGCTACACCTTC.